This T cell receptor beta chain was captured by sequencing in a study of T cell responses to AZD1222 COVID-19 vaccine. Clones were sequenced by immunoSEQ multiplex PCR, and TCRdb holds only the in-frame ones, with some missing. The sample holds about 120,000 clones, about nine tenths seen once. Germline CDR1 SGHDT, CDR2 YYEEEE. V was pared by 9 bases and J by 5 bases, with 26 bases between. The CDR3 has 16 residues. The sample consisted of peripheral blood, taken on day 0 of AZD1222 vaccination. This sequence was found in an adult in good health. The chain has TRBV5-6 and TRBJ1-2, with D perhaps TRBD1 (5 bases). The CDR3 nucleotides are TGTGCCACTAACCCCGGGGGAGCCCGGCGTCCATATGGCTACACCTTC. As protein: CATNPGGARRPYGYTF.